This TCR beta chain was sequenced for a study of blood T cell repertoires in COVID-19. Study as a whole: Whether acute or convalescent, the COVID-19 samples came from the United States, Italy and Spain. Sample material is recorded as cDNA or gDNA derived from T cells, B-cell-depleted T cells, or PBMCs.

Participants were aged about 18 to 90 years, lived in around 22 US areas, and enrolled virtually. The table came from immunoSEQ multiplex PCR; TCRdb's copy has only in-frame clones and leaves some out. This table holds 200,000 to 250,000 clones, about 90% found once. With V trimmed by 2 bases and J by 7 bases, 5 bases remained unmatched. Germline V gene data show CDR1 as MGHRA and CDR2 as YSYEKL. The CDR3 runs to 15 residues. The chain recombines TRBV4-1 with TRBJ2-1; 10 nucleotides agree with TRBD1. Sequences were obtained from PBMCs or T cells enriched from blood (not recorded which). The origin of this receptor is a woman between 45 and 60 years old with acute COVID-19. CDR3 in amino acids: CASSQPGTGANEQFF. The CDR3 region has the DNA TGCGCCAGCAGCCAACCCGGGACAGGGGCAAATGAGCAGTTCTTC.